This T cell receptor beta chain was observed in a study of cytomegalovirus exposure and HLA in healthy donors. Regarding the study as a whole: It was assumed in the presence/absence analyses that sequencing depth was roughly uniform across donors. While the bulk of TCR sequences proved rare, some public TCRs turned up in many donors.

Note on this clone: Its antigen is currently unknown.

Germline V gives CDR1 SEHNR, CDR2 FQNEAQ (reference sequence). J gave up 5 bases and V 5 bases, and 8 bases lay outside the gene matches. This CDR3 has 14 amino acids. The PCR used 60 Vbeta and 13 Jbeta primers. Measured with immunoSEQ multiplex PCR; TCRdb has only the in-frame clones, and not every one. Of around 150,000 clones listed, about 75% are singletons. Each donor's status was that of a healthy bone marrow donor. The chain has TRBV7-9 and TRBJ2-7; 8 positions match TRBD1. The clonotype originates from a female donor in good health and CMV-seronegative. Sequencing was done on a sample of PBMCs. CDR3 sequence: CASSPGQGWHEQYF. CDR3 DNA sequence: TGTGCCAGCAGCCCCGGACAGGGTTGGCACGAGCAGTACTTC.